This TCR beta chain stems from a study of cytomegalovirus exposure and HLA in healthy donors. The study, taken as a whole, reports: Overall, approximately 180 TCR beta chains were annotated as cytomegalovirus-associated. In vitro work confirmed that three CMV-associated chains recognize CMV antigens. Follow-up analysis later connected one missense variant in DCLRE1C with trimming of TCR beta V- and J-genes.

Points on this clone: Its specificity is unknown.

PCR used 60 Vbeta primers and 13 Jbeta primers. Some clones are missing from TCRdb's copy, which holds only in-frame ones; the method was immunoSEQ multiplex PCR. The repertoire holds 150,000 to 200,000 clones, with approximately 80% as singletons. The CDR3 is 13 amino acids. Trimming stripped 5 bases from V and 2 bases from J, with 10 bases between. Germline CDR1 and CDR2: MGHDK and SYGVNS. This clonotype originated in a woman in her fifties or sixties in good health and CMV-seropositive. The rearrangement links TRBV25-1 to TRBJ2-7; D remains ambiguous. Sequenced: PBMCs. As DNA, the CDR3 is TGTGCCAGCAGTCGAGGCCCCCCCTACGAGCAGTACTTC. Residues: CASSRGPPYEQYF.